The clone carrying this TCR beta chain was seen more than once but under ten times. The antigen remains unidentified. The germline CDR1 and CDR2 sequences are SGHRS and YFSETQ. Trimming shortened V by 1 base and J by 1 base, and 11 bases separated the two germline ends. There are 15 residues in the CDR3. Full-length variable regions came from constant-region reverse primers plus semi-nested Nested Universal Primer A PCR. A single record per CDR3 protein comes from TCRdb applying MiXCR to the 5' RACE reads. The sample carries under 65,000 distinct CDR3 sequences, roughly 28% recorded once. Findings and limits, study-wide: Tumor memory CD4+ T cell TCR gene usage clustered with blood and lymph node memory CD4+ cells and lymph node naive CD4+ cells. Tumor Tregs overlapped most with tumor, then blood, naive CD4+ cells.

CD4+CD45RO+CD25- cells were isolated as memory CD4+ T cells. This TCR came from a female donor with breast cancer. Sample: tumor-infiltrating memory CD4+ T cells sorted from the breast tumor. Documented subset: memory CD4+ T cells, CD4+CD45RO+CD25-. This chain connects TRBV5-1 to TRBJ1-2, with D tentatively TRBD1 (5 bases). Written as DNA, the CDR3 is TGCGCCAGCAGCTTGCTAGGGACGGTTAACTATGGCTACACCTTC. It translates to CASSLLGTVNYGYTF.